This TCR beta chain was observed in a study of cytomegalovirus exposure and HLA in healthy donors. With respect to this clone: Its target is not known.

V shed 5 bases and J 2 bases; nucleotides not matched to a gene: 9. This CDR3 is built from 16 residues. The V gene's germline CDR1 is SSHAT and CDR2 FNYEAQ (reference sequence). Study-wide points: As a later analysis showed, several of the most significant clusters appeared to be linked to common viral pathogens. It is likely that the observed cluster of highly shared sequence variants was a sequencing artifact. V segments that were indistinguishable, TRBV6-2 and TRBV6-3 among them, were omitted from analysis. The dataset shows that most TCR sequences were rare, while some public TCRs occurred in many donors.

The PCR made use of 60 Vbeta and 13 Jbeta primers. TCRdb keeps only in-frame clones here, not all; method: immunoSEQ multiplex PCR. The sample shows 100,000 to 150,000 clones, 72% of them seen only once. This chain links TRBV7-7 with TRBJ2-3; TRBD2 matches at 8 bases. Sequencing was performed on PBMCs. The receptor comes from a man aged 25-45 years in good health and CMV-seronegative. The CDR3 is CASSLGLAGNTDTQYF. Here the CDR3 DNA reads TGTGCCAGCAGCCTAGGACTAGCCGGAAACACAGATACGCAGTATTTT.